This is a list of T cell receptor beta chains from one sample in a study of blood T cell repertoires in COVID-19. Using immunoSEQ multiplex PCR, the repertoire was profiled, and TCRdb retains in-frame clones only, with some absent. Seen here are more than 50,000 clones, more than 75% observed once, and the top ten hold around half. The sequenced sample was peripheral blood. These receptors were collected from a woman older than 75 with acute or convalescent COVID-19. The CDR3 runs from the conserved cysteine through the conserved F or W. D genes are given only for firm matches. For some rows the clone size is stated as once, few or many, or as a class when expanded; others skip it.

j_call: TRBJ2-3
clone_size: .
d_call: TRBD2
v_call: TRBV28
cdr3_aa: CASSFSGRATDTQYF
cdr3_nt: TGTGCCAGCAGTTTTAGCGGGAGGGCCACAGATACGCAGTATTTT

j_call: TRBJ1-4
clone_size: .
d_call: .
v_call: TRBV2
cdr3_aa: CASHRDGTNEKLFF
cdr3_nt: TGTGCCAGCCACAGGGACGGAACTAATGAAAAACTGTTTTTT

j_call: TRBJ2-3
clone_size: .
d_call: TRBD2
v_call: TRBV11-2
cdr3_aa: CASSSRTSTVDTQYF
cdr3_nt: TGTGCCAGCAGCTCCCGGACTAGTACCGTCGATACGCAGTATTTT

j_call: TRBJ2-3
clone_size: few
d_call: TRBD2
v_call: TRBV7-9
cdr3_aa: CASSFTSGSTDTQYF
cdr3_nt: TGTGCCAGCAGCTTTACTAGCGGGAGCACAGATACGCAGTATTTT

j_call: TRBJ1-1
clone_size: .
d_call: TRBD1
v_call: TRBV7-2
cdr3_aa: CASSLRTGASFF
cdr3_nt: TGTGCCAGCAGCCTGAGGACAGGGGCGTCTTTCTTT

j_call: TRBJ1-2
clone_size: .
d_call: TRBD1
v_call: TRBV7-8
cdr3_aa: CASSKDRVVDYGYTF
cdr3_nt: TGTGCCAGCAGCAAGGACAGGGTAGTAGACTATGGCTACACCTTC

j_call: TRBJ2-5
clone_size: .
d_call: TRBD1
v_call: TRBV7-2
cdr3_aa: CASSTGQGGQETQYF
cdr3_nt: TGTGCCAGCAGCACTGGACAGGGGGGTCAAGAGACCCAGTACTTC

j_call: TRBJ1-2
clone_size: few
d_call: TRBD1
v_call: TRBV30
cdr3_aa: CAWRTGRNYGYTF
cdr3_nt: TGTGCCTGGCGGACAGGAAGGAACTATGGCTACACCTTC

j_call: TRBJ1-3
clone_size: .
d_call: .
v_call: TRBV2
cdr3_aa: CASSEGTFSGNTIYF
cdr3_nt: TGTGCCAGCAGCGAGGGCACCTTCTCTGGAAACACCATATATTTT

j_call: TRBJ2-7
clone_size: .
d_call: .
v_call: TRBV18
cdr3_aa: CASSPKRQGSYEQYF
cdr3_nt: TGTGCCAGCTCACCAAAACGGCAGGGCTCCTACGAGCAGTACTTC

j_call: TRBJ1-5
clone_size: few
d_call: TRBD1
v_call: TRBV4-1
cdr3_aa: CASSQVASGQANQPQHF
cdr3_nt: TGCGCCAGCAGCCAAGTTGCTTCGGGACAGGCCAATCAGCCCCAGCATTTT

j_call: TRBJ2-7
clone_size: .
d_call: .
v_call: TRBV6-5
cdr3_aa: CASSHKGHFEQYF
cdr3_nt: TGTGCCAGCAGCCATAAGGGACACTTCGAGCAGTACTTC

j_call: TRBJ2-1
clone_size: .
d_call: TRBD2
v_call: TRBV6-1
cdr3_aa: CASSEGLVFHEQFF
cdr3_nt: TGTGCCAGCAGTGAGGGACTAGTGTTCCATGAGCAGTTCTTC

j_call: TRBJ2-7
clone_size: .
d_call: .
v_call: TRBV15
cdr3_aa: CATSRDYGYEQYF
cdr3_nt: TGTGCCACCAGCAGAGACTACGGCTACGAGCAGTACTTC

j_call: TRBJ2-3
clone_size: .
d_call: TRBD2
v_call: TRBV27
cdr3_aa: CASSSWSSGGFEYF
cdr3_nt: TGTGCCAGCAGTTCTTGGAGTAGCGGGGGGTTTGAGTATTTT